This T cell receptor beta chain was identified during a study of cytomegalovirus exposure and HLA in healthy donors. Study information: There were approximately 400 genotyped donors. Of these, roughly 82% fell in the genetic ancestry cluster associated with self-reported Caucasian donors.

Broader study findings: In an earlier analysis, most TCR beta V segments were productive about 90% or about 30% of the time. According to a later analysis, most TCR beta chains associated with CMV appeared HLA-restricted.

PCR involved 60 Vbeta and 13 Jbeta primers. Measured with immunoSEQ multiplex PCR; TCRdb has only the in-frame clones, and not every one. The sample holds 100,000 to 150,000 clones, more than 80% seen once. CDR3 length equals 15 residues. The V gene's germline CDR1 is LNHDA and CDR2 SQIVND (reference sequence). V dropped 1 base and J dropped 5; count of bases not matched to a gene: 7. Concerning this clone: Antigen unknown.

Material for sequencing was PBMCs. The V and J genes are TRBV19 and TRBJ2-7; 8 bases line up with TRBD2. The origin of this receptor is a man aged 25 to 40 in good health and CMV-seropositive. The CDR3: CASSIGVGAGDEQYF. The DNA of the CDR3 is TGTGCCAGTAGTATAGGTGTCGGAGCGGGGGACGAGCAGTACTTC. The whole variable domain, remainder taken from reference TRBV19 and TRBJ2-7, is DGGITQSPKYLFRKEGQNVTLSCEQNLNHDAMYWYRQDPGQGLRLIYYSQIVNDFQKGDIAEGYSVSREKKESFPLTVTSAQKNPTAFYLCASSIGVGAGDEQYFGPGTRLTVT.